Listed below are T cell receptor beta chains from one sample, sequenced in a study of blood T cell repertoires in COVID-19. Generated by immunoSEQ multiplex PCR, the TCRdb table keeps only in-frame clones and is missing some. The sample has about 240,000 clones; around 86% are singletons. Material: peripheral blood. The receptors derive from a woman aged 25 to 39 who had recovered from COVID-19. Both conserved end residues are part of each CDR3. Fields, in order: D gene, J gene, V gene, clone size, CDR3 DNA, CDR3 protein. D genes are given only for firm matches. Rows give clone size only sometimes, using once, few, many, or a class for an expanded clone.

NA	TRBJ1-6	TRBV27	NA	TGTGCCAGCAGTCCAGACAGTACTCGGCCCCTCCACTTT	CASSPDSTRPLHF
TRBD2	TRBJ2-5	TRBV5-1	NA	TGCGCCAGCGGCGCGACTAGCGTAAGGGGAGAGACCCAGTACTTC	CASGATSVRGETQYF
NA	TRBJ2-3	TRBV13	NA	TGTGCCAGCAGCTTAGTGGGGCGGGGAGATACGCAGTATTTT	CASSLVGRGDTQYF
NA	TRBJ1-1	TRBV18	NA	TGTGCCAGCTCACTCCATCAAGGGGGTATCGCTGAAGCTTTCTTT	CASSLHQGGIAEAFF
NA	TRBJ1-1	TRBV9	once	TGTGCCAGCAGCCCCAGGCTTCAGAACACTGAAGCTTTCTTT	CASSPRLQNTEAFF
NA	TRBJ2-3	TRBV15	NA	TGTGCCACCAGCAGAGATCCGGGGGATCCTAGCACAGATACGCAGTATTTT	CATSRDPGDPSTDTQYF
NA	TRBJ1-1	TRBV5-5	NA	TGTGCCAGCCAATGGTTCGGAGGGGCGAACACTGAAGCTTTCTTT	CASQWFGGANTEAFF
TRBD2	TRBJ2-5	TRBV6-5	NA	TGTGCCAGCAGCCAAAGCGGACTAGCCCGGGAGACCCAGTACTTC	CASSQSGLARETQYF
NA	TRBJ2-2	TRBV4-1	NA	TGCGCCAGCAGCCAAGATAAGAGAGCGGCGAACACCGGGGAGCTGTTTTTT	CASSQDKRAANTGELFF
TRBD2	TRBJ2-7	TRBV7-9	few	TGTGTCATAATTAAGACAAGCGGGGGAACCTACGAGCAGTACTTC	CVIIKTSGGTYEQYF
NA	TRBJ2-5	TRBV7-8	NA	TGTGCCAGCAGCTTACCAGACGCCAGGGATCCGGCCCAGTACTTC	CASSLPDARDPAQYF
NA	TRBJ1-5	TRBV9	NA	TGTGCCAGCAGTGCGGACATCTATAGCAATCAGCCCCAGCATTTT	CASSADIYSNQPQHF
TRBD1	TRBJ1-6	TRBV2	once	TGTGCCAGCAGGGTACAGGGGTCGCCCCTCCACTTT	CASRVQGSPLHF
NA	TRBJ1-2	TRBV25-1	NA	TGTGCCAGCAAATTTGGGGGGGAAGACTATGGCTACACCTTC	CASKFGGEDYGYTF
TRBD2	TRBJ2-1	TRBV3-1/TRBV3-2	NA	TGTGCCAGCAGCCAAGGGGACCTCTTAGCGGGGGGGCCATTGGATGAGCAGTTCTTC	CASSQGDLLAGGPLDEQFF
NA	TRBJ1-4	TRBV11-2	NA	TGTGCCAGCAGCTTAGATTTTGCCCCAAACGGGGAAAAACTGTTTTTT	CASSLDFAPNGEKLFF
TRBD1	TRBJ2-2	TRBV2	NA	TGTGCCAGCAGTTCAGCTGGACAGGGGTTGGACGGGGAGCTGTTTTTT	CASSSAGQGLDGELFF
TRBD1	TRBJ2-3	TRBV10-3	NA	TGTGCCATCAGTGATCCGGAGGGACAGGGCTATTATACGCAGTATTTT	CAISDPEGQGYYTQYF